These 20 T cell receptor beta chains came from one sample sequenced in a study of cytomegalovirus exposure and HLA in healthy donors (dated by TCRdb to the late 2010s). The library came from the immunoSEQ multiplex PCR assay. For the multiplex PCR, a mixture combining 60 forward primers for TCR Vbeta segments and 13 reverse primers for TCR Jbeta segments was used. Entries here come from immuneACCESS through TCRdb and include only in-frame sequences with V and J called. Some clones fail to appear in such tables; in the studies checked, an unresolved V gene covers under half of the shortfall, and the cause of the remainder is unknown. This sample gives 170,000 or so clones in total; 70% to 90% of them show up just once. Clones ranked in the top ten supply under 2% of the sample. The sequenced sample consisted of PBMCs. These receptors originate from a young woman in good health and CMV-seronegative.

The chain carries TRBV2 and TRBJ1-5, with D hard to call. Germline values: CDR1 SNHLY, CDR2 FYNNEI. V was clipped by 10 bases and J by 5 bases, with 15 bases between them. The CDR3 totals 13 residues. The CDR3: CATRDLVYQPQHF. Here the CDR3 DNA reads TGTGCCACCCGGGATCTTGTTTATCAGCCCCAGCATTTT. Using reference TRBV2 and TRBJ1-5 for the parts outside the CDR3, the full variable domain is EPEVTQTPSHQVTQMGQEVILRCVPISNHLYFYWYRQILGQKVEFLVSFYNNEISEKSEIFDDQFSVERPDGSNFTLKIRSTKLEDSAMYFCATRDLVYQPQHFGDGTRLSIL.

The chain has TRBV6-6 and TRBJ1-1, with unresolved D. V lost 7 bases, J lost 2 bases, and 8 bases lay in between. CDR3 length equals 12 residues. Germline lookup yields CDR1 MNHNY and CDR2 SVGAGI (reference sequence). This chain's CDR3 is CASNLLNTEAFF. The CDR3 DNA is TGTGCCAGCAATCTACTCAACACTGAAGCTTTCTTT.

The chain combines TRBV28 with TRBJ2-7; 7 nucleotides agree with TRBD1. Germline V CDR1 and CDR2: MDHEN, SYDVKM. The V and J ends lost 9 bases and 3 bases, in that order; junction bases with no gene match: 5. This CDR3 region has 12 residues. The chain's CDR3 is CASTGQIYEQYF. The CDR3 DNA follows: TGTGCCAGTACGGGACAGATCTACGAGCAGTACTTC. Complete variable domain (other parts from reference TRBV28 and TRBJ2-7): DVKVTQSSRYLVKRTGEKVFLECVQDMDHENMFWYRQDPGLGLRLIYFSYDVKMKEKGDIPEGYSVSREKKERFSLILESASTNQTSMYLCASTGQIYEQYFGPGTRLTVT.

As for this clone: The same CDR3 can be traced to other DNA sequences in this sample. CDR3 DNA sequence: TGCGCCAGCAGCTTGGCGGCGGGAATGAACACTGAAGCTTTCTTT. Amino acid sequence: CASSLAAGMNTEAFF. The J gene is TRBJ1-1, the V gene TRBV5-1; D is undetermined. The CDR3 totals 15 residues. V was pared by 0 bases and J by 0 bases, with 9 bases between. Germline CDR1 is SGHRS and CDR2 is YFSETQ.

The gene calls are TRBV27 and TRBJ1-1, with TRBD1 matching over 8 bases. Germline CDR1 is MNHEY and CDR2 is SMNVEV (reference sequence). The CDR3 consists of 13 residues. J was trimmed by 5 bases and V by 6 bases; bases with no gene match: 5. The CDR3 bases are TGTGCCAGCAGGGGCAGGGGGCAAACTGAAGCTTTCTTT. It is translated as CASRGRGQTEAFF.

The rearrangement joins TRBV27 to TRBJ1-6; the D is unclear. The CDR3 is 13 amino acids. V was trimmed by 5 bases and J by 9 bases, leaving 11 bases between them. The V gene's germline CDR1 is MNHEY and CDR2 SMNVEV (reference sequence). CDR3 loop: CASSPTNGSPLHF. CDR3 DNA sequence: TGTGCCAGCAGTCCCACGAACGGTTCACCCCTCCACTTT.

J is TRBJ2-3 and V is TRBV11-3, with 9 nucleotides matching TRBD2. Germline lookup yields CDR1 SGHNT and CDR2 YENEEA. The ends lost 4 bases at V and 7 bases at J; junction bases unmatched: 9. CDR3 size: 15 residues. The CDR3 DNA is TGTGCCAGCAGCTCACAAGCGGGGGGCAGGTATACGCAGTATTTT. Its translation: CASSSQAGGRYTQYF.

V usage is TRBV27 and J usage is TRBJ2-1, with 10 bases identical to TRBD2. Germline V lookup: CDR1 MNHEY, CDR2 SMNVEV (reference sequence). The CDR3 extends over 16 amino acids. V trimming: 4 bases; J trimming: 3 bases; junction bases outside the gene matches: 6. The CDR3 region is CASSSIAGGLYNEQFF. CDR3 bases: TGTGCCAGCAGTTCTATAGCGGGGGGCCTCTACAATGAGCAGTTCTTC.

This clone was picked up a small number of times. The rearrangement uses TRBV6-6 and TRBJ2-1; 7 bases line up with TRBD1. The CDR3 loop spans 15 amino acids. With V trimmed by 6 bases and J by 3 bases, 8 bases remained unmatched. Germline CDR1 is MNHNY and CDR2 is SVGAGI (reference sequence). This chain's CDR3 is CASRETGTLYNEQFF. CDR3 bases: TGTGCCAGCAGAGAGACAGGGACCCTCTACAATGAGCAGTTCTTC.

The chain combines TRBV28 with TRBJ1-2; D ambiguous. V was trimmed by 6 bases and J by 2 bases, leaving 13 bases between them. CDR1 is MDHEN and CDR2 is SYDVKM in the germline V gene. This CDR3 has 14 amino acids. In DNA form, the CDR3 reads TGTGCCAGCAGGCAGGAGGGCGGCAACTATGGCTACACCTTC. Protein sequence: CASRQEGGNYGYTF.

The gene calls are TRBV27 and TRBJ1-1, with 9 bases matching TRBD1. Germline V CDR1 and CDR2: MNHEY, SMNVEV (reference sequence). The CDR3 loop spans 14 amino acids. V lost 5 bases and J lost 4; bases outside the gene matches: 5. CDR3 coding DNA: TGTGCCAGCAGTCAATGGGGACAGGGCACTGAAGCTTTCTTT. Encoded protein: CASSQWGQGTEAFF.

The V call is TRBV6-5, the J call TRBJ2-1; maybe TRBD2 (6 bases). Germline V gene lookup returns CDR1 MNHEY and CDR2 SVGAGI. The V gene lost 6 bases and the J gene lost 2 bases, with 14 bases spanning the gap. This CDR3 is built from 15 residues. In nucleotides, the CDR3 is TGTGCCAGCAGCCCCGATAGCGGTCCCTACAATGAGCAGTTCTTC. It translates to CASSPDSGPYNEQFF.

The V and J genes are TRBV4-1 and TRBJ1-2; 9 positions match TRBD1. This CDR3 spans 14 amino acids. Germline V gives CDR1 MGHRA, CDR2 YSYEKL. Trimming took 1 base from V and 10 from J; bases not matched to a gene: 7. The CDR3 nucleotides read TGCGCCAGCAGCCAAGTAGGGACAGGGAGGCCCTACACCTTC. Encoded protein: CASSQVGTGRPYTF.

The chain is built from TRBV7-9 and TRBJ1-1; 9 bases are shared with TRBD1. V dropped 5 bases and J dropped 2; count of bases not matched to a gene: 6. Germline loops: CDR1 SEHNR, CDR2 FQNEAQ (reference sequence). The CDR3 covers 15 residues. CDR3 residues: CASSQRTGVNTEAFF. For the CDR3, the DNA is TGTGCCAGCAGCCAGAGGACAGGGGTAAACACTGAAGCTTTCTTT.

This clone appeared a single time. The gene calls are TRBV15 and TRBJ2-7, with a possible D match to TRBD1 (6 bases). Germline V gene data show CDR1 as LNHNV and CDR2 as YYDKDF (reference sequence). The CDR3 contains 15 residues. V gave up 5 bases and J gave up 5 bases, with 19 bases separating them. The CDR3 DNA reads TGTGCCACCAGCCAACCCTCAGGGGCTGGCAACGAGCAGTACTTC. Its protein product is CATSQPSGAGNEQYF.

This chain links TRBV7-6 with TRBJ2-3, with 10 bases lining up with TRBD2. The V gene's germline CDR1 is SGHVS and CDR2 FNYEAQ. Germline trimming cut 5 bases from V and 0 bases from J; bases unmatched to any gene: 17. This CDR3 has 20 residues. CDR3 protein: CASSLYVPGLAHSSTDTQYF. The CDR3 DNA follows: TGTGCCAGCAGCCTTTACGTTCCGGGACTAGCGCATTCTAGCACAGATACGCAGTATTTT.

The V and J genes are TRBV7-9 and TRBJ2-5; tentative D call: TRBD1 (6 bases). Germline CDR1 SEHNR, CDR2 FQNEAQ (reference sequence). The CDR3 contains 14 residues. Between the trimmed V and J ends, which lost 7 bases and 1 base, there was a span of 13 bases. The CDR3 bases are TGTGCCAGCAACCAAGGGGGATTCCAAGAGACCCAGTACTTC. Amino acids: CASNQGGFQETQYF.

J is TRBJ1-2 and V is TRBV5-1; D is unclear. Trimming shortened V by 2 bases and J by 0 bases, and 11 bases separated the two germline ends. Germline assignment: CDR1 SGHRS and CDR2 YFSETQ. This CDR3 has 15 amino acids. The CDR3 DNA sequence: TGCGCCAGCAGCTTCGGTGATCCCACTAACTATGGCTACACCTTC. It codes for CASSFGDPTNYGYTF.

The CDR3 protein is CAWSRGGPIVGTLAGAGQYF. The CDR3 DNA is TGTGCCTGGAGTAGGGGGGGGCCCATCGTCGGAACCCTAGCGGGGGCCGGGCAGTACTTC. This rearrangement joins TRBV30 to TRBJ2-7, with 10 bases matching TRBD2. Germline-derived CDR1 and CDR2 are GTSNPN and SVGIG (reference sequence). Trimming took 2 bases from V and 9 from J; bases not matched to a gene: 28. The CDR3 runs 20 residues.

The chain recombines TRBV28 with TRBJ2-7; TRBD1 matches at 7 bases. Trimming removed 7 bases from V and 4 bases from J; junction bases left unmatched: 13. The CDR3 runs to 15 residues. The germline V gene has CDR1 MDHEN and CDR2 SYDVKM. The CDR3, as DNA: TGTGCCAGCACCACCCCTGGGGACAGACGATACGAGCAGTACTTC. Encoded protein: CASTTPGDRRYEQYF.